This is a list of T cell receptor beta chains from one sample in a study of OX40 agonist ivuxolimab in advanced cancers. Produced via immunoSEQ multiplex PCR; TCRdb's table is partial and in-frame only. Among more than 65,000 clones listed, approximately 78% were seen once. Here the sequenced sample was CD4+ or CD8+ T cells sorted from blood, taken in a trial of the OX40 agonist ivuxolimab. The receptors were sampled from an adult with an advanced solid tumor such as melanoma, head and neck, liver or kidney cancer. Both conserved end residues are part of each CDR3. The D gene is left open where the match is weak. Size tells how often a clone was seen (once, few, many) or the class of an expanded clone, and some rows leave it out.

TGTGCCAGCAGAGACGACACTGGCACCACTGAAGCTTTCTTT,CASRDDTGTTEAFF,TRBV6-5,TRBJ1-1,.,once
TGTGCCAGTAGTGTAGGGACTAGCCGGGAGACCCAGTACTTC,CASSVGTSRETQYF,TRBV19,TRBJ2-5,TRBD2,.
TGTGCCAGCAGCTTAGTTTGGGGGGCTGAGACCCAGTACTTC,CASSLVWGAETQYF,TRBV7-2,TRBJ2-5,.,.
TGTGCCAGCAGCTTGCCGACCAGGGAAAACACTGAAGCTTTCTTT,CASSLPTRENTEAFF,TRBV5-4,TRBJ1-1,.,.
TGTGCTAGTGGTTTGGTGAGCCCAGGGGGCAATGAGCAGTTCTTC,CASGLVSPGGNEQFF,TRBV12-5,TRBJ2-1,TRBD1,.
TGTGCCAGCAGCCAGGGGGTGGCTAATGAAAAACTGTTTTTT,CASSQGVANEKLFF,TRBV7-9,TRBJ1-4,TRBD1,.
TGTGCCAGCAGCTCTAGGGGTCAGCCCCAGCATTTT,CASSSRGQPQHF,TRBV7-8,TRBJ1-5,.,.
TGCGCCAGCAGCTGGACAACGAACACCGGGGAGCTGTTTTTT,CASSWTTNTGELFF,TRBV5-1,TRBJ2-2,.,.
TGCGCCAGCAGTGAGGGTTTATACCGACTGTTTTTT,CASSEGLYRLFF,TRBV10-2,TRBJ1-4,.,once
TGTGCCAGCACCCCTGGACTGCTTAACACTGAAGCTTTCTTT,CASTPGLLNTEAFF,TRBV27,TRBJ1-1,.,once
TGCGCCAGCAGCCAGGAGGGAAACACCATATATTTT,CASSQEGNTIYF,TRBV4-3,TRBJ1-3,.,.
TGTGCCAGCGCGGGGGCCGCTGGAAACACCATATATTTT,CASAGAAGNTIYF,TRBV11-2,TRBJ1-3,.,.
TGTGCCAGCTCACCAGAGGGATCGGGGAATTCACCCCTCCACTTT,CASSPEGSGNSPLHF,TRBV18,TRBJ1-6,.,.
TGTGCCAGCAGTAGGTTGTTTGGAAGCTACACCTTC,CASSRLFGSYTF,TRBV27,TRBJ1-2,.,.
TGCGCCAGCAGCTTGATTTTGGGTTGGACTGAAGCTTTCTTT,CASSLILGWTEAFF,TRBV5-1,TRBJ1-1,.,.
TGTGCCAGCAGTTACTCGGGGACTAGCGGTTCCTACGAGCAGTACTTC,CASSYSGTSGSYEQYF,TRBV6-6,TRBJ2-7,TRBD2,.
TGTGCCAGCAGCCAAGAAAAGGGATCGAACACTGAAGCTTTCTTT,CASSQEKGSNTEAFF,TRBV7-9,TRBJ1-1,.,.
TGCGCCAGCAGCCTCCCTTCGGCTGCTGACAATGAGCAGTTCTTC,CASSLPSAADNEQFF,TRBV5-1,TRBJ2-1,.,once
TGTGCCAGCAGTCCACTAGCGGGCTCCTACAATGAGCAGTTCTTC,CASSPLAGSYNEQFF,TRBV6-5,TRBJ2-1,TRBD2,.
TGTGCCAGCAGCGCATTAGTCGGGACAAACAACTATGGCTACACCTTC,CASSALVGTNNYGYTF,TRBV11-3,TRBJ1-2,.,.
TGTGCCAGCAGCCCCCGTGCGGGGGGCTACTCTGGAAACACCATATATTTT,CASSPRAGGYSGNTIYF,TRBV14,TRBJ1-3,.,.
TGTGCCAGCAGCTTACGAGGCTCTAACTATGGCTACACCTTC,CASSLRGSNYGYTF,TRBV7-9,TRBJ1-2,.,.
TGTGCCAGCAGCGTAGCCTCAGGGCAGGAGACCCAGTACTTC,CASSVASGQETQYF,TRBV9,TRBJ2-5,.,.
TGTGCCAGCAGCTTTTGGCGGGGACCCAACACCGGGGAGCTGTTTTTT,CASSFWRGPNTGELFF,TRBV11-3,TRBJ2-2,.,.
TGTGCCAGCTCATCCAGCGGACAGGGTCCGAACACTGAAGCTTTCTTT,CASSSSGQGPNTEAFF,TRBV18,TRBJ1-1,TRBD1,.
TGTGCCAGCAGCTCCGAACGAGAAGCTTTCTTT,CASSSEREAFF,TRBV5-5,TRBJ1-1,.,.
TGTGCCAGCAGTGCGACACAGGGGGATCAGCCCCAGCATTTT,CASSATQGDQPQHF,TRBV6-6,TRBJ1-5,TRBD1,.
TGTGCCAGCAGCTTAGACGCCTTTGGGGGCACTGAAGCTTTCTTT,CASSLDAFGGTEAFF,TRBV7-8,TRBJ1-1,.,.
TGTGCCACCCTCTTCGACCGGGGGAGGAACACTGAAGCTTTCTTT,CATLFDRGRNTEAFF,TRBV10-3,TRBJ1-1,.,.
TGTGCCAGCAGCCCCCGAACAGGGTACCAAGAGACCCAGTACTTC,CASSPRTGYQETQYF,TRBV7-3,TRBJ2-5,.,.